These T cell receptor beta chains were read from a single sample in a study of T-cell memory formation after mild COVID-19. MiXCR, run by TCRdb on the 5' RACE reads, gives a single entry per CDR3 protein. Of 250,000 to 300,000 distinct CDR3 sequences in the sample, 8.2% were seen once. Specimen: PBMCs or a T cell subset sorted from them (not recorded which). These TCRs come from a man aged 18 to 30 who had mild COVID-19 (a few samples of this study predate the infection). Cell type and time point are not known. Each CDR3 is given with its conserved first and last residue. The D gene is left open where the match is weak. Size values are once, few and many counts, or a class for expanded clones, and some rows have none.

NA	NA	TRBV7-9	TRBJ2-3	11	TGTGCCACCCAGGGGCAAGATACGCAGTATTTT	CATQGQDTQYF
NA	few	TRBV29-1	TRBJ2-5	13	TGCGGCCTGTCTTGGGGGCTTAAAGAGACCCAGTACTTC	CGLSWGLKETQYF
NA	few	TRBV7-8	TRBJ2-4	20	TGTGCCAGCAGCTTAACGCGGGCAGGAGGAGTTAGGGGATTTGAAAACATTCAGTACTTC	CASSLTRAGGVRGFENIQYF
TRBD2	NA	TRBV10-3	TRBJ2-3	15	TGTGCCATCAGTGGGACTAGCGGGAGCACAGATACGCAGTATTTT	CAISGTSGSTDTQYF
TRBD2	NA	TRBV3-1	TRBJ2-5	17	TGTGCCAGCAGCCCCGGGACTAGCGGATTGGGGCAAGAGACCCAGTACTTC	CASSPGTSGLGQETQYF
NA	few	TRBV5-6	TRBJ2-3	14	TGTGCCAGCAGCTGGGGGCGGGCGACAGATACGCAGTATTTT	CASSWGRATDTQYF
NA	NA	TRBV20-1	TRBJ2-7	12	TGCAGTGCTAGAGGGGGACCCTACGAGCAGTACTTC	CSARGGPYEQYF
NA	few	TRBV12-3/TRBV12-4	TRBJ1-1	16	TGTGCCAGCAGTTTAGGAGGTTCAGGGACGCCAACTGAAGCTTTCTTT	CASSLGGSGTPTEAFF
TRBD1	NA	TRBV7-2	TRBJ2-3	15	TGTGCCAGCAGCTTAAAGCCAGGGGGCCCAGATACGCAGTATTTT	CASSLKPGGPDTQYF
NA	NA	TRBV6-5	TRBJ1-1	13	TGTGCCAGCAACCAGGGGTCGCACACTGAAGCTTTCTTT	CASNQGSHTEAFF
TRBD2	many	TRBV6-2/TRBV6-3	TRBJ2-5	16	TGTGCCAGCGGGGGACTAGCGAGGAACTTCATCGAGACCCAGTACTTC	CASGGLARNFIETQYF
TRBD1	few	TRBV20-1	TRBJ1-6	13	TGCAGTGCCCCACAGGGGGCATTGTCACCCCTCCACTTT	CSAPQGALSPLHF
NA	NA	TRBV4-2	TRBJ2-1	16	TGTGCCAGCAGCCAAACCCGGGCGGGGTCCTACAATGAGCAGTTCTTC	CASSQTRAGSYNEQFF
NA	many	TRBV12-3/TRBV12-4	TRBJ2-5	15	TGTGCCAGCACCCCCGATGCGGGCGCGCAAGAGACCCAGTACTTC	CASTPDAGAQETQYF
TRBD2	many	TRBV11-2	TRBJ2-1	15	TGTGCCAGCAGCTTCGGGGGGACGAATTGGAATGAGCAGTTCTTC	CASSFGGTNWNEQFF
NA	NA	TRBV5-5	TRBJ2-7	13	TGTGCCAGCAGCGTGGGGCTACACTACGAGCAGTACTTC	CASSVGLHYEQYF
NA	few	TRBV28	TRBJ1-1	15	TGTGCCAGCAGTCCCCGCCGGGAGGAGAACACTGAAGCTTTCTTT	CASSPRREENTEAFF
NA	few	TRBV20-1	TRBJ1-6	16	TGCAGTGCTAGGACTCGGAAGGTGTCCTATAATTCACCCCTCCACTTT	CSARTRKVSYNSPLHF
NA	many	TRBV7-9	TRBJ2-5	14	TGTGCCAGCAGCTTACTTGGCAGGGGAGAGACCCAGTACTTC	CASSLLGRGETQYF
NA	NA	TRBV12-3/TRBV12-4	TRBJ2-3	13	TGTGCCACCTCCTTAATGCGGGGAGATACGCAGTATTTT	CATSLMRGDTQYF
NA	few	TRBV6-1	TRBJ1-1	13	TGTGCCAGCAGTGAAATGCCAAATGGGGCAGAGATATTT	CASSEMPNGAEIF
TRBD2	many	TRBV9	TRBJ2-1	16	TGTGCCAGCAGCGAAGGCCCCGGGGGGGTTTACAATGAGCAGTTCTTC	CASSEGPGGVYNEQFF
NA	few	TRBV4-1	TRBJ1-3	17	TGCGCCAGCAGCCTCACGGGTATTCCTTCTAGTGGAAACACCATATATTTT	CASSLTGIPSSGNTIYF
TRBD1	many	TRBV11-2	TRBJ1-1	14	TGTGCCAGCAGTTTAGACAGGGTCTACACTGAAGCTTTCTTT	CASSLDRVYTEAFF
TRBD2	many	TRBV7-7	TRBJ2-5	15	TGTGCTAGCAGCCCCACTGGCACTAGCGGTGGGACCCAGTACTTC	CASSPTGTSGGTQYF
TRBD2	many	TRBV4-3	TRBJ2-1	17	TGCGCCAGCAGCCAAGATGGAGCGGGGGGTATCTACAATGAGCAGTTCTTC	CASSQDGAGGIYNEQFF
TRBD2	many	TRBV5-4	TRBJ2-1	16	TGTGCCAGCAGCTTGGACCTAGCGGGGCTCTACAATGAGCAGTTCTTC	CASSLDLAGLYNEQFF
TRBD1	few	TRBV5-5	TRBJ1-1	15	TGTGCCAGCAGCAGAGGACAGGGGGTTCTAACTGAAGCTTTCTTT	CASSRGQGVLTEAFF
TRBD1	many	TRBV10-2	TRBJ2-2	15	TGCGCCAGCAGGCGCCAGGGGGCTGGCACCGGGGAGCTGTTTTTT	CASRRQGAGTGELFF
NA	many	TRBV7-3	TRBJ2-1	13	TGTGCCAGCAGCTTAAATGTGGGAGGTGAGCAGTTCTTC	CASSLNVGGEQFF
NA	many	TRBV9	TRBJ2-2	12	TGTGCCAGCAGCTTCCTTACCGGGGAGCTGTTTTTT	CASSFLTGELFF
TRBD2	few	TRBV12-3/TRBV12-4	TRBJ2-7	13	TGTGCCAGCACCCCGACTAGCGGCTACGAGCAGTACTTC	CASTPTSGYEQYF
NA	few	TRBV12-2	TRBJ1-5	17	TGTGCAAGTCGAGAACAGGGGAAAGAATGGGACAATCAGCCCCAGCATTTT	CASREQGKEWDNQPQHF
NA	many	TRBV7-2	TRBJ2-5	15	TGTGCCAGCAGCAGCCAGTGGGCGTACCAAGAGACCCAGTACTTC	CASSSQWAYQETQYF
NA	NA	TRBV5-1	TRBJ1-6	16	TGCGCCAGCAGCTCACTCGGGGGGATCTATAATTCACCCCTCCACTTT	CASSSLGGIYNSPLHF
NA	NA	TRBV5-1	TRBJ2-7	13	TGCGCCAGCAGCTTGGAGGGAACCTACGAGCAGTACTTC	CASSLEGTYEQYF
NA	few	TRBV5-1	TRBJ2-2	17	TGCGCCAGCAGCTTAGAACCTACGTCATCTTACACCGGGGAGCTGTTTTTT	CASSLEPTSSYTGELFF
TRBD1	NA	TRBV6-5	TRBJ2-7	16	TGTGCCAGCAGTTACTCGGGACAGGGATACTCCTACGAGCAGTACTTC	CASSYSGQGYSYEQYF
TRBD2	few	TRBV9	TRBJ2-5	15	TGTGCCAGCACGCGGGGGGCGGGAATGGGAGAGACCCAGTACTTC	CASTRGAGMGETQYF
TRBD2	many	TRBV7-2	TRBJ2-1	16	TGTGCCAGCAGCTTATGGTGGACTAGCGGGTACAATGAGCAGTTCTTC	CASSLWWTSGYNEQFF